Following are 7 T cell receptor beta chains from one sample sequenced in a study of regulatory T cells in long-lasting Graves disease. Time point in this sample: newly diagnosed GD, antithyroid drugs for less than 3 months. PBMCs were the source of the RNA used for TCR sequencing. Investigators prepared the TCR beta libraries by applying iRepertoire HTBI primers and Arm-PCR of CDR3 regions. MiXCR, applied by TCRdb to the multiplex PCR reads, yields one record per CDR3 protein. The sample shows about 310,000 distinct CDR3 sequences, over 15% of them seen only once. The source material was peripheral blood mononuclear cells (PBMCs), sampled at new diagnosis, from a patient treated with antithyroid drugs. The receptors here all came from a female donor with Graves disease.

This clonotype appeared many times. The gene calls are TRBV2 and TRBJ2-3; 12 positions match TRBD2. The CDR3 loop spans 17 amino acids. Germline V gene data show CDR1 as SNHLY and CDR2 as FYNNEI. V gave up 7 bases and J gave up 5 bases; unmatched junction bases: 13. CDR3 residues: CASNGGTSGSRGDTQYF. The CDR3 DNA follows: TGTGCCAGCAATGGAGGGACTAGCGGGTCTCGAGGAGATACGCAGTATTTT.

Many counts were recorded for this clonotype. Here the CDR3 reads CASSVSQSSYEQYF. The CDR3 nucleotides are TGTGCCAGCAGTGTGTCTCAGAGCTCCTACGAGCAGTACTTC. The chain carries TRBV2 and TRBJ2-7, with D unclear. Between the trimmed V and J ends, which lost 4 bases and 0 bases, there was a span of 10 bases. CDR3 size: 14 residues. The V gene's germline CDR1 is SNHLY and CDR2 FYNNEI.

This clonotype was found many times. J is TRBJ1-6 and V is TRBV28; 7 bases map to TRBD1. CDR3 length: 22 residues. Trimming cost V 5 bases and J 5 bases; bases outside gene matches: 27. Germline CDR1 MDHEN, CDR2 SYDVKM. The CDR3 DNA reads as TGTGCCAGCAGTCCTATGAATATGTGGGGGACAGTGAGGCCCACTGATAATTCACCCCTCCACTTT. Translating it yields CASSPMNMWGTVRPTDNSPLHF.

The rearrangement joins TRBV14 to TRBJ2-7, with TRBD1 matching over 9 bases. The CDR3 is 16 amino acids. The V gene's germline CDR1 is SGHDN and CDR2 FVKESK. Trimming cost V 3 bases and J 6 bases; bases outside gene matches: 12. The CDR3 DNA sequence: TGTGCCAGCAGCCAGTCTACAGGGGGCAATGGTGGCGAGCAGTACTTC. It translates to CASSQSTGGNGGEQYF.

The table lists this clonotype with a few counts. The J gene is TRBJ2-2, the V gene TRBV4-2; D gene unclear. V was trimmed by 3 bases and J by 7 bases, leaving 15 bases between them. This CDR3 region has 15 residues. The germline CDR1 and CDR2 sequences are LGHNA and YNFKEQ. CDR3 bases: TGTGCCAGCAGCCAGGATACGTTGGGGTTCGGGGAGCTGTTTTTT. It yields the protein CASSQDTLGFGELFF.

This rearrangement joins TRBV25-1 to TRBJ1-4; D perhaps matches TRBD1 (5 bases). The CDR3 is made up of 13 amino acids. V lost 8 bases and J 7 bases, leaving 14 bases between the germline ends. The germline gives CDR1 MGHDK, CDR2 SYGVNS. For the CDR3, the DNA is TGTGCCAGCCGCGGGGGTGGCGGTGAAAAACTGTTTTTT. Translation gives CASRGGGGEKLFF.

This clonotype was seen at least ten times. The rearrangement links TRBV27 to TRBJ2-5; no definite D call. Trimming removed 6 bases at V and 1 base at J, with 9 bases between. The germline V gene encodes CDR1 MNHEY and CDR2 SMNVEV (reference sequence). The CDR3 is made up of 13 amino acids. The CDR3 reads CASSPTTQETQYF. The CDR3 DNA is TGTGCCAGCAGCCCAACTACCCAAGAGACCCAGTACTTC.